This T cell receptor beta chain is from a study of blood T cells in healthy people across ages. In the study overall: For every two T cells, template switching captured about one barcoded beta molecule.

Overall study findings and caveats: Long-lived and aged donors differed, with more naive CD4+ cells and higher diversity in the long-lived. Estimates of total diversity, which came from one million sequenced T cells, were considered to be underestimates.

Regarding this clonotype: Its cognate antigen is unknown.

CDR1 and CDR2 from the germline V gene are SGHRS and YFSETQ. CDR3 length: 14 residues. Trimming stripped 2 bases from V and 2 bases from J, with 10 bases between. Combining a sample-barcoded 5' primer with a J-beta primer mix, a second PCR ran for 7 to 11 cycles. Each CDR3 protein is one row after TCRdb ran MiXCR on the 5' RACE reads. This table holds approximately 290,000 distinct CDR3 sequences, 25% to 30% found once. The sample consisted of blood. V gene TRBV5-1 combines with J gene TRBJ1-2, with unresolved D. The TCR originated in a woman aged 70-85 years in good health. CDR3 sequence (DNA): TGCGCCAGCAGCTTAGGGCCGCCCAACTATGGCTACACCTTC. It translates to CASSLGPPNYGYTF.